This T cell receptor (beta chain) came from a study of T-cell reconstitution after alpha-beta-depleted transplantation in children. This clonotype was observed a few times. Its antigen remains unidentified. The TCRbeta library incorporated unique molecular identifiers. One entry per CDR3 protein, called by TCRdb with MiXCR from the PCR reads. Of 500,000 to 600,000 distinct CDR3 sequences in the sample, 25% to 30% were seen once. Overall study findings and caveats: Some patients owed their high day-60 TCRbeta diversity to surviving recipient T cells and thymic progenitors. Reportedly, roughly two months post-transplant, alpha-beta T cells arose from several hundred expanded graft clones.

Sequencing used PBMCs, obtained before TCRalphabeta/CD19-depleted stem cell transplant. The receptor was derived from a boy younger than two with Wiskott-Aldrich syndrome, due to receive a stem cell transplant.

The CDR3 region is CASKGGPAAYEQYF. The CDR3 nucleotides are TGTGCCAGCAAGGGGGGCCCAGCGGCCTACGAGCAGTACTTC. The chain joins TRBV6-1 to TRBJ2-7, with D perhaps given as TRBD1 or TRBD2 (6 bases each). Germline V lookup: CDR1 MNHNS, CDR2 SASEGT. This CDR3 has 14 residues. V was pared by 7 bases and J by 2 bases, with 15 bases between.